These 26 T cell receptor beta chains came from one sample sequenced in a study of identical twins. TCRdb recomputed calls from the 5' RACE reads with MiXCR, one row per CDR3 protein. This table has about 520,000 distinct CDR3 sequences, 22% appearing once. This same sample was also part of a study on T cells expressing NK-cell markers.

The source material was CD4+ T cells sorted from blood. Every receptor here comes from a woman aged 18-29 years in good health.

In its sample, this clonotype was seen a few times. V usage is TRBV5-5 and J usage is TRBJ2-4; 8 nucleotides line up with TRBD1. J was trimmed by 5 bases and V by 3 bases; bases with no gene match: 1. The CDR3 sequence is 13 residues long. Germline CDR1 SGHKS, CDR2 YYEKEE (reference sequence). The CDR3 region has the DNA TGTGCCAGCAGCTCACAGGGGGAAAACATTCAGTACTTC. As protein: CASSSQGENIQYF. The full variable domain, in which reference TRBV5-5 and TRBJ2-4 provide the parts outside the CDR3, is DAGVTQSPTHLIKTRGQQVTLRCSPISGHKSVSWYQQVLGQGPQFIFQYYEKEERGRGNFPDRFSARQFPNYSSELNVNALLLGDSALYLCASSSQGENIQYFGAGTRLSVL.

The V gene is TRBV7-8, the J gene TRBJ2-2, with D possibly being TRBD2 (6 bases). The CDR3 extends over 16 amino acids. V lost 3 bases and J lost 6, with 17 bases in between. Looked up from germline, CDR1 is SGHVS and CDR2 is FQNEAQ. CDR3 in DNA: TGTGCCAGCAGCTTGGGGACTGTCGCTGGTCCCGGGGAGCTGTTTTTT. Its protein is CASSLGTVAGPGELFF.

The chain carries TRBV12-3 or TRBV12-4 and TRBJ1-1, with D possibly TRBD1 on 5 matching bases. Trimming took off 5 bases at V and 3 bases at J, with 13 bases between the two ends. This CDR3 has 14 amino acids. The CDR3 coding sequence is TGTGCCAGCAGTCCTCGGACACACTACACTGAAGCTTTCTTT. Protein product: CASSPRTHYTEAFF.

The chain is built from TRBV5-1 and TRBJ2-2; D gene unclear. V was cut by 6 bases and J by 8 bases, with 20 bases left in between. The CDR3 extends over 15 amino acids. In germline, CDR1 is SGHRS, CDR2 YFSETQ. This CDR3 reads CASTPYQSKVGELFF. In DNA, the CDR3 is TGCGCCAGCACCCCCTATCAGTCCAAAGTAGGGGAGCTGTTTTTT.

The V call is TRBV6-5, the J call TRBJ2-2, with D tentatively TRBD1 or TRBD2 (5 bases each). V lost 2 bases, J lost 8 bases, and 12 bases lay in between. Germline CDR1 reads MNHEY; CDR2 reads SVGAGI. The CDR3 loop spans 14 amino acids. The chain's CDR3 is CASSYRGLVGELFF. For the CDR3, the DNA is TGTGCCAGCAGTTACCGGGGCTTGGTTGGGGAGCTGTTTTTT.

This clonotype occurred a few times. This rearrangement joins TRBV6-5 to TRBJ1-3, with D perhaps TRBD1 (5 bases). CDR3 length: 16 amino acids. Germline-derived CDR1 and CDR2 are MNHEY and SVGAGI. Deletions cut 3 bases from V and 0 bases from J, with 12 bases between. The CDR3 sequence is CASSYAGLNSGNTIYF. DNA of the CDR3: TGTGCCAGCAGTTATGCGGGACTCAACTCTGGAAACACCATATATTTT.

The rearrangement links TRBV20-1 to TRBJ2-7; no reliable D call. This CDR3 has 13 residues. Germline-derived CDR1 and CDR2 are DFQATT and SNEGSKA (reference sequence). Trimming pared 0 bases from V and 2 bases from J, leaving 8 bases between. CDR3 residues: CSARERITYEQYF. CDR3 sequence (DNA): TGCAGTGCTAGAGAACGGATTACCTACGAGCAGTACTTC.

This clonotype has at least ten counts. At one of its ends the junction is not consistent with the germline gene, which may arise from a read error. This sequence joins TRBV5-1 and TRBJ2-5, with D maybe TRBD1 (6 bases). CDR1 and CDR2 from the germline V gene are SGHRS and YFSETQ. CDR3 length: 12 amino acids. CDR3 region: CASSAGEETQYF. Written as DNA, the CDR3 is TGTGCCAGCAGCGCAGGGGAAGAGACCCAGTACTTC. The full variable domain, its missing parts supplied by reference TRBV5-1 and TRBJ2-5, is KAGVTQTPRYLIKTRGQQVTLSCSPISGHRSVSWYQQTPGQGLQFLFEYFSETQRNKGNFPGRFSGRQFSNSRSEMNVSTLELGDSALYLCASSAGEETQYFGPGTRLLVL.

This sequence joins TRBV6-2 or TRBV6-3 and TRBJ2-3; 8 bases align to TRBD1. V dropped 6 bases and J dropped 2; count of bases not matched to a gene: 7. This CDR3 is 15 amino acids long. Germline loops: CDR1 MNHEY, CDR2 SVGEGT. In DNA, the CDR3 is TGTGCCAGCAGCAACGACAGGGGCCTCACAGATACGCAGTATTTT. This gives the protein CASSNDRGLTDTQYF.

This clonotype was counted many times. The chain joins TRBV12-3 or TRBV12-4 to TRBJ2-5, with 8 bases that match TRBD2. Trimming removed 5 bases from V and 4 bases from J; junction bases left unmatched: 9. The CDR3 runs to 15 residues. CDR3 sequence (DNA): TGTGCCAGCAGTCCACTTAGCGGGAATCGAGAGACCCAGTACTTC. This gives the protein CASSPLSGNRETQYF.

This chain uses TRBV9 with TRBJ1-4; D is unresolved. The CDR3 totals 14 residues. Germline loops: CDR1 SGDLS, CDR2 YYNGEE. V lost 0 bases, J lost 3 bases, and 6 bases lay in between. The CDR3 protein is CASSVGPSNEKLFF. The CDR3 nucleotides are TGTGCCAGCAGCGTAGGGCCTTCTAATGAAAAACTGTTTTTT.

This chain connects TRBV6-1 to TRBJ2-7; 10 positions match TRBD1. Germline lookup yields CDR1 MNHNS and CDR2 SASEGT. Unmatched junction bases numbered 5, after V lost 7 bases and J lost 2 bases. The CDR3 runs to 14 residues. The CDR3 bases are TGTGCCAGCAAAACGGGACAGGGGACCTACGAGCAGTACTTC. Translating it yields CASKTGQGTYEQYF.

This clonotype showed up many times. This chain links TRBV15 with TRBJ2-2; 11 bases fit TRBD2. The CDR3 has 17 amino acids. Germline V gives CDR1 LNHNV, CDR2 YYDKDF (reference sequence). V dropped 3 bases and J dropped 6; count of bases not matched to a gene: 9. Here the CDR3 DNA reads TGTGCCACCAGCAGGTATACTAGCGGGAGAGACCCCGGGGAGCTGTTTTTT. Translation gives CATSRYTSGRDPGELFF.

This clonotype was detected ten times or more. The V and J genes are TRBV12-3 or TRBV12-4 and TRBJ1-1; TRBD1 aligns across 7 bases. This CDR3 has 14 amino acids. V trimming: 4 bases; J trimming: 3 bases; junction bases outside the gene matches: 5. CDR3 protein: CASSYDRAYTEAFF. CDR3 DNA sequence: TGTGCCAGCAGTTATGACAGGGCGTACACTGAAGCTTTCTTT.

The rearrangement links TRBV5-1 to TRBJ2-5; no definite D call. CDR1 is SGHRS and CDR2 is YFSETQ in the germline V gene. CDR3 length: 15 residues. The V end was cut by 0 bases, the J end by 5 bases, with 14 bases between. CDR3 DNA: TGCGCCAGCAGCTTGGGGTCGGGCGTCGAGGAGACCCAGTACTTC. It translates to CASSLGSGVEETQYF.

This chain links TRBV15 with TRBJ1-2; the D gene is possibly TRBD1 (6 bases). Germline CDR1 reads LNHNV; CDR2 reads YYDKDF (reference sequence). The V end was cut by 6 bases, the J end by 4 bases, with 12 bases between. The CDR3 runs 13 residues. CDR3 sequence: CATSKTQGYGYTF. The CDR3 nucleotides read TGTGCCACCAGTAAAACACAGGGCTATGGCTACACCTTC.

V usage is TRBV7-8 and J usage is TRBJ2-1; D possibly corresponds to TRBD2 (6 bases). The CDR3 totals 14 residues. The germline V gene has CDR1 SGHVS and CDR2 FQNEAQ. Deletions cut 5 bases from V and 6 bases from J, with 14 bases between. The CDR3 spells CASSLRDWANEQFF. The CDR3 nucleotides are TGTGCCAGCAGCCTCCGGGACTGGGCCAATGAGCAGTTCTTC.

The chain links TRBV4-3 to TRBJ1-2, with 8 positions matching TRBD1. V trimming: 0 bases; J trimming: 7 bases; junction bases outside the gene matches: 10. CDR1 and CDR2 (germline): LGHNA, YSLEER. The length of the CDR3 is 16 residues. CDR3 in amino acids: CASSQDRPTGVLGYTF. The CDR3 DNA reads as TGCGCCAGCAGCCAAGATAGGCCGACAGGGGTTCTTGGCTACACCTTC.

This clonotype was counted between two and nine times. This rearrangement joins TRBV20-1 to TRBJ1-4, with D perhaps matching TRBD1 (5 bases). In germline, CDR1 is DFQATT, CDR2 SNEGSKA (reference sequence). The length of the CDR3 is 16 residues. V was cut by 0 bases and J by 8 bases, with 19 bases left in between. For the CDR3, the DNA is TGCAGTGCTAGAGATAGACAGCTGGGGGTAGAAGAAAAACTGTTTTTT. Translated, it gives CSARDRQLGVEEKLFF.

V gene TRBV27 combines with J gene TRBJ2-3, with 9 bases fitting TRBD2. The V segment lost 6 bases and the J segment 5 bases; nucleotides outside the gene matches: 9. Looked up from germline, CDR1 is MNHEY and CDR2 is SMNVEV (reference sequence). The CDR3 has 15 residues. The CDR3 DNA follows: TGTGCCAGCAGCACTACTAGCGGGTCCGTAGATACGCAGTATTTT. This encodes CASSTTSGSVDTQYF.

The gene calls are TRBV4-3 and TRBJ2-5, with D perhaps TRBD2 (5 bases). V lost 3 bases and J 4 bases, leaving 18 bases between the germline ends. This CDR3 contains 16 residues. Germline V lookup: CDR1 LGHNA, CDR2 YSLEER. DNA for the CDR3: TGCGCCAGCAGCCACAGACGCGAGGGAGCGGTAGAGACCCAGTACTTC. This codes for CASSHRREGAVETQYF.

This chain connects TRBV6-5 to TRBJ2-1, with TRBD2 matching over 13 bases. V lost 6 bases and J lost 9; bases outside the gene matches: 11. The CDR3 sequence is 16 residues long. Germline values: CDR1 MNHEY, CDR2 SVGAGI. The CDR3 reads CASSSSTSGRNGEQFF. CDR3 nucleotides: TGTGCCAGCAGCTCCTCGACTAGCGGGAGGAACGGTGAGCAGTTCTTC.

This clonotype has a count of ten or more. The chain couples TRBV12-3 or TRBV12-4 to TRBJ2-1; TRBD2 matches 13 bases. Trimming cost V 2 bases and J 6 bases; bases outside gene matches: 7. The CDR3 extends over 17 amino acids. CDR3 bases: TGTGCCAGCAGTTTACGACTAGCGGGGGGTCTAGGCAATGAGCAGTTCTTC. As protein: CASSLRLAGGLGNEQFF.

The chain has TRBV7-9 and TRBJ2-3, with TRBD2 as a possible D gene (5 bases). V was cut by 7 bases and J by 1 base, with 12 bases left in between. CDR3 size: 14 residues. Germline V CDR1 and CDR2: SEHNR, FQNEAQ (reference sequence). The CDR3 DNA reads as TGTGCCAGCAATTCTCGGACTCGCACAGATACGCAGTATTTT. Translated: CASNSRTRTDTQYF.

V and J are TRBV2 and TRBJ2-5, with D maybe TRBD2 (6 bases). Per the germline V gene, CDR1 is SNHLY and CDR2 is FYNNEI. V gave up 6 bases and J gave up 4 bases, with 18 bases separating them. There are 15 residues in the CDR3. CDR3 nucleotide sequence: TGTGCCAGCAGGGTCTCCGGGAGCCGGGGAGAGACCCAGTACTTC. This encodes CASRVSGSRGETQYF.

This chain uses TRBV6-5 with TRBJ2-1, with TRBD1 matching 7 bases. The ends lost 3 bases at V and 2 bases at J; junction bases unmatched: 7. The germline CDR1 and CDR2 sequences are MNHEY and SVGAGI. The CDR3 runs to 16 residues. DNA of the CDR3: TGTGCCAGCAGTTATTACGGGACAGAAACCTACAATGAGCAGTTCTTC. This sequence encodes CASSYYGTETYNEQFF.